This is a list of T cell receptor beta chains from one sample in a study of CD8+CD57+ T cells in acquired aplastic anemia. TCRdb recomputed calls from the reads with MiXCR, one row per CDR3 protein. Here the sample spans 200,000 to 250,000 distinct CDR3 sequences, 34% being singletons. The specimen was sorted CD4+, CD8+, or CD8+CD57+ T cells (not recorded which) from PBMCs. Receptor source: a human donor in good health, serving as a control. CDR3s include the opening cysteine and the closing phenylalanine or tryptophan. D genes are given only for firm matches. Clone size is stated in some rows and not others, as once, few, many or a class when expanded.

CDR3: CASSAQGNSPLHF
DNA: TGTGCCAGCAGCGCGCAGGGCAATTCACCCCTCCACTTT
D: .
V: TRBV5-6
J: TRBJ1-6
size: many

CDR3: CASSRGAGEAFF
DNA: TGTGCCAGCAGCCGGGGGGCCGGGGAGGCTTTCTTT
D: .
V: TRBV12-3/TRBV12-4
J: TRBJ1-1
size: many

CDR3: CQRINTGTRERRQYF
DNA: TGCCAGCGTATCAATACCGGGACTCGTGAACGACGGCAGTACTTC
D: .
V: TRBV29-1
J: TRBJ2-7
size: .

CDR3: CSAREGGPSDEQYF
DNA: TGCAGTGCGCGCGAGGGGGGTCCCTCCGACGAGCAGTACTTC
D: .
V: TRBV20-1
J: TRBJ2-7
size: many

CDR3: CASTQQGGALHF
DNA: TGTGCCAGCACCCAACAGGGAGGGGCCCTCCACTTT
D: .
V: TRBV7-2
J: TRBJ1-6
size: many

CDR3: CASSYPVSLGDGEEQYF
DNA: TGTGCCAGCAGTTACCCCGTCTCATTGGGGGACGGTGAGGAGCAGTACTTC
D: .
V: TRBV6-2/TRBV6-3
J: TRBJ2-7
size: .

CDR3: CASRSRGVSGETQYF
DNA: TGTGCCAGCAGGTCTCGGGGGGTCTCTGGGGAGACCCAGTACTTC
D: TRBD2
V: TRBV6-1
J: TRBJ2-5
size: few

CDR3: CSVETAGRRQETQYF
DNA: TGCAGCGTTGAAACGGCGGGGAGACGACAAGAGACCCAGTACTTC
D: .
V: TRBV29-1
J: TRBJ2-5
size: many

CDR3: CATSRDLGSGANVLTF
DNA: TGTGCCACCAGCAGAGATCTGGGCTCTGGGGCCAACGTCCTGACTTTC
D: .
V: TRBV15
J: TRBJ2-6
size: many

CDR3: CASSPGQEGGYTF
DNA: TGTGCCAGCTCACCGGGACAGGAAGGTGGCTACACCTTC
D: TRBD1
V: TRBV18
J: TRBJ1-2
size: .

CDR3: CASSETDPNVLTF
DNA: TGTGCCAGCAGCGAAACGGACCCTAACGTCCTGACTTTC
D: .
V: TRBV3-1
J: TRBJ2-6
size: many

CDR3: CASSGVPSDYEQYF
DNA: TGTGCCAGCAGTGGAGTTCCGTCGGACTACGAGCAGTACTTC
D: .
V: TRBV25-1
J: TRBJ2-7
size: .

CDR3: CASSIGATNEKLFF
DNA: TGTGCCAGTAGTATAGGGGCCACTAATGAAAAACTGTTTTTT
D: .
V: TRBV19
J: TRBJ1-4
size: .

CDR3: CSANEGGGGAETQYF
DNA: TGCAGTGCCAACGAAGGGGGGGGAGGGGCAGAGACCCAGTACTTC
D: .
V: TRBV20-1
J: TRBJ2-5
size: .

CDR3: CASRWGLGDPQYF
DNA: TGTGCCAGCAGATGGGGACTAGGGGATCCCCAGTACTTC
D: TRBD2
V: TRBV2
J: TRBJ2-5
size: many

CDR3: CASSSGGGYNEQFF
DNA: TGTGCCAGCAGCTCGGGGGGGGGCTACAATGAGCAGTTCTTC
D: TRBD2
V: TRBV11-3
J: TRBJ2-1
size: few

CDR3: CATSDPGLAGDEQFF
DNA: TGTGCCACCAGTGATCCGGGACTAGCGGGAGATGAGCAGTTCTTC
D: TRBD2
V: TRBV24-1
J: TRBJ2-1
size: many

CDR3: CASSSGTGVMNTEAFF
DNA: TGTGCCAGCAGCTCGGGGACAGGGGTAATGAACACTGAAGCTTTCTTT
D: TRBD1
V: TRBV11-2
J: TRBJ1-1
size: few

CDR3: CASRGGTYNEQFF
DNA: TGTGCCAGCAGGGGGGGAACCTACAATGAGCAGTTCTTC
D: .
V: TRBV7-9
J: TRBJ2-1
size: many

CDR3: CASSLNRDQPQHF
DNA: TGTGCCAGCAGTTTAAACAGGGACCAGCCCCAGCATTTT
D: .
V: TRBV12-3/TRBV12-4
J: TRBJ1-5
size: many

CDR3: CASRGQINYGYTF
DNA: TGTGCCAGCAGGGGACAGATTAACTATGGCTACACCTTC
D: TRBD1
V: TRBV2
J: TRBJ1-2
size: .

CDR3: CASSLAGSSPLNEQYF
DNA: TGTGCCAGCAGCTTAGCAGGGTCTTCTCCCCTGAACGAGCAGTACTTC
D: .
V: TRBV7-6
J: TRBJ2-7
size: once

CDR3: CASSWTTGANEKLFF
DNA: TGTGCCAGCAGTTGGACGACAGGGGCTAATGAAAAACTGTTTTTT
D: TRBD1
V: TRBV6-5
J: TRBJ1-4
size: few

CDR3: CASRSSGGTYEQYF
DNA: TGTGCCAGCAGGTCTAGCGGGGGCACCTACGAGCAGTACTTC
D: TRBD2
V: TRBV2
J: TRBJ2-7
size: many

CDR3: CASRETGTSSYNEQFF
DNA: TGTGCCAGCAGGGAGACCGGGACTAGTTCCTACAATGAGCAGTTCTTC
D: TRBD2
V: TRBV12-3/TRBV12-4
J: TRBJ2-1
size: .

CDR3: CAWSVMWTGPKEQFF
DNA: TGTGCCTGGAGTGTAATGTGGACAGGGCCGAAAGAGCAGTTCTTC
D: TRBD1
V: TRBV30
J: TRBJ2-1
size: .

CDR3: CATSAGTFYGYTF
DNA: TGTGCCACCAGTGCGGGCACCTTCTATGGCTACACCTTC
D: .
V: TRBV24-1
J: TRBJ1-2
size: once

CDR3: CASSPLGTSGGLSYEQFF
DNA: TGTGCCAGCAGTCCCCTAGGGACTAGCGGGGGGCTCTCCTACGAGCAGTTCTTC
D: TRBD2
V: TRBV25-1
J: TRBJ2-1
size: .

CDR3: CATSGRTGLGGKTVF
DNA: TGTGCCACCAGTGGACGGACAGGGCTGGGAGGAAAAACTGTTTTT
D: TRBD1
V: TRBV24-1
J: TRBJ1-4
size: once

CDR3: CASSPSRAAETQYF
DNA: TGTGCCAGCTCACCAAGCAGGGCCGCCGAGACCCAGTACTTC
D: .
V: TRBV10-3
J: TRBJ2-5
size: .

CDR3: CASSSGGGTGVYEQYF
DNA: TGTGCCAGCAGCAGTGGCGGAGGGACAGGCGTGTACGAGCAGTACTTC
D: TRBD1
V: TRBV5-5
J: TRBJ2-7
size: many

CDR3: CASRKAGGPSDEQFF
DNA: TGTGCCAGTAGGAAAGCGGGGGGGCCTTCGGATGAGCAGTTCTTC
D: TRBD2
V: TRBV19
J: TRBJ2-1
size: many

CDR3: CASSQGRGSGGVTDTQYF
DNA: TGTGCCAGCAGCCAAGGAAGGGGTAGCGGGGGGGTCACAGATACGCAGTATTTT
D: TRBD2
V: TRBV14
J: TRBJ2-3
size: .

CDR3: CASSPPNPSTDTQYF
DNA: TGCGCCAGCAGCCCGCCCAACCCTAGCACAGATACGCAGTATTTT
D: .
V: TRBV5-1
J: TRBJ2-3
size: many

CDR3: CASSLGGLEAFF
DNA: TGTGCCAGCAGTTTAGGGGGGCTTGAAGCTTTCTTT
D: .
V: TRBV7-8
J: TRBJ1-1
size: .

CDR3: CASSLVNSLDEAFF
DNA: TGTGCCAGCAGCTTGGTGAACAGCCTCGATGAAGCTTTCTTT
D: .
V: TRBV5-5
J: TRBJ1-1
size: many

CDR3: CASSLGTGYHNEQSF
DNA: TGCGCCAGCAGCTTAGGGACAGGGTACCACAATGAGCAGTCCTTC
D: TRBD1
V: TRBV5-1
J: TRBJ2-1
size: few

CDR3: CASSDAGYYGYTF
DNA: TGTGCCAGCAGTGACGCAGGGTACTATGGCTACACCTTC
D: .
V: TRBV19
J: TRBJ1-2
size: .

CDR3: CAISELYSANTGELFF
DNA: TGTGCCATCAGTGAGCTTTACTCTGCGAACACCGGGGAGCTGTTTTTT
D: .
V: TRBV10-3
J: TRBJ2-2
size: many

CDR3: CASKRNRDSSYEQYF
DNA: TGTGCCAGCAAGAGGAACCGGGACAGCTCCTACGAGCAGTACTTC
D: TRBD1
V: TRBV2
J: TRBJ2-7
size: .

CDR3: CASSGPFQGTGELFF
DNA: TGTGCCAGCAGCGGTCCATTTCAGGGCACCGGGGAGCTGTTTTTT
D: .
V: TRBV2
J: TRBJ2-2
size: many

CDR3: CSARDWRLANNEQFF
DNA: TGCAGTGCTAGAGATTGGAGACTAGCGAACAATGAGCAGTTCTTC
D: TRBD2
V: TRBV20-1
J: TRBJ2-1
size: .

CDR3: CASSAGRSNEKLFF
DNA: TGTGCCAGCAGTGCTGGACGGTCTAATGAAAAACTGTTTTTT
D: .
V: TRBV2
J: TRBJ1-4
size: .

CDR3: CASTYGEGPTYEQYF
DNA: TGTGCCAGCACCTACGGGGAGGGACCAACCTACGAGCAGTACTTC
D: TRBD2
V: TRBV7-9
J: TRBJ2-7
size: many

CDR3: CASSFLEETQYF
DNA: TGTGCCAGCAGTTTTTTGGAAGAGACCCAGTACTTC
D: .
V: TRBV2
J: TRBJ2-5
size: .

CDR3: CATSRDQVGHEQYF
DNA: TGTGCCACCAGCAGAGATCAGGTGGGCCATGAGCAGTATTTT
D: .
V: TRBV15
J: TRBJ2-3
size: once

CDR3: CATSDPMTGGYTF
DNA: TGTGCCACCAGTGATCCAATGACTGGTGGCTACACCTTC
D: .
V: TRBV24-1
J: TRBJ1-2
size: many

CDR3: CASSDLWTDPYTEAFF
DNA: TGTGCCAGCAGTGACCTTTGGACAGATCCCTACACTGAAGCTTTCTTT
D: .
V: TRBV2
J: TRBJ1-1
size: many